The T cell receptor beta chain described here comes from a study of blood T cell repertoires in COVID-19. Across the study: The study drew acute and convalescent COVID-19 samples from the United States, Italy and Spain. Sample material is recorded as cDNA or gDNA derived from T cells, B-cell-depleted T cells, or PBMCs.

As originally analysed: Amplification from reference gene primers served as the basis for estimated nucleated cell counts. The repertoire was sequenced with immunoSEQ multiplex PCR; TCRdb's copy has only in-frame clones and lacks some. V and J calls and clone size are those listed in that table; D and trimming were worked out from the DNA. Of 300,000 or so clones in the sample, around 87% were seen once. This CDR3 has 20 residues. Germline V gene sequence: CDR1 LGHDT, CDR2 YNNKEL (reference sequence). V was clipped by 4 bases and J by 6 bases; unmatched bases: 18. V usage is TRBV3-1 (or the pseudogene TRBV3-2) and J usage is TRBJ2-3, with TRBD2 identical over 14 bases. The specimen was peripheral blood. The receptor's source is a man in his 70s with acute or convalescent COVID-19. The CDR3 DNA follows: TGTGCCAGCAGCCGAAAAACGACAAGCCGGGGACTAGCGGGGGTGGATACGCAGTATTTT. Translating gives CASSRKTTSRGLAGVDTQYF.